Detailed here is one TCR beta chain. Produced via immunoSEQ multiplex PCR; TCRdb's table is partial and in-frame only. The sample records about 310,000 clones, roughly 86% being singletons. The record originates from a study of blood T cell repertoires in COVID-19. Across the study: Samples representing acute and convalescent COVID-19 were sourced from the United States, Italy and Spain. T cells, B-cell-depleted T cells, or PBMCs supplied cDNA or gDNA.

The CDR3 extends over 14 amino acids. The germline V gene has CDR1 SGHRS and CDR2 YFSETQ. J gave up 8 bases and V 4 bases, and 8 bases lay outside the gene matches. The recovered donors of Cohort 3 showed two negative PCRs, clearance, or symptom resolution. This TCR came from a young woman who had recovered from COVID-19. Sequencing used PBMCs or T cells enriched from blood (not recorded which). The chain joins TRBV5-1 to TRBJ1-4, with 7 bases fitting TRBD1. CDR3: CASSGGTVGEKLFF. In DNA form, the CDR3 reads TGCGCCAGCAGCGGCGGGACAGTTGGGGAAAAACTGTTTTTT.